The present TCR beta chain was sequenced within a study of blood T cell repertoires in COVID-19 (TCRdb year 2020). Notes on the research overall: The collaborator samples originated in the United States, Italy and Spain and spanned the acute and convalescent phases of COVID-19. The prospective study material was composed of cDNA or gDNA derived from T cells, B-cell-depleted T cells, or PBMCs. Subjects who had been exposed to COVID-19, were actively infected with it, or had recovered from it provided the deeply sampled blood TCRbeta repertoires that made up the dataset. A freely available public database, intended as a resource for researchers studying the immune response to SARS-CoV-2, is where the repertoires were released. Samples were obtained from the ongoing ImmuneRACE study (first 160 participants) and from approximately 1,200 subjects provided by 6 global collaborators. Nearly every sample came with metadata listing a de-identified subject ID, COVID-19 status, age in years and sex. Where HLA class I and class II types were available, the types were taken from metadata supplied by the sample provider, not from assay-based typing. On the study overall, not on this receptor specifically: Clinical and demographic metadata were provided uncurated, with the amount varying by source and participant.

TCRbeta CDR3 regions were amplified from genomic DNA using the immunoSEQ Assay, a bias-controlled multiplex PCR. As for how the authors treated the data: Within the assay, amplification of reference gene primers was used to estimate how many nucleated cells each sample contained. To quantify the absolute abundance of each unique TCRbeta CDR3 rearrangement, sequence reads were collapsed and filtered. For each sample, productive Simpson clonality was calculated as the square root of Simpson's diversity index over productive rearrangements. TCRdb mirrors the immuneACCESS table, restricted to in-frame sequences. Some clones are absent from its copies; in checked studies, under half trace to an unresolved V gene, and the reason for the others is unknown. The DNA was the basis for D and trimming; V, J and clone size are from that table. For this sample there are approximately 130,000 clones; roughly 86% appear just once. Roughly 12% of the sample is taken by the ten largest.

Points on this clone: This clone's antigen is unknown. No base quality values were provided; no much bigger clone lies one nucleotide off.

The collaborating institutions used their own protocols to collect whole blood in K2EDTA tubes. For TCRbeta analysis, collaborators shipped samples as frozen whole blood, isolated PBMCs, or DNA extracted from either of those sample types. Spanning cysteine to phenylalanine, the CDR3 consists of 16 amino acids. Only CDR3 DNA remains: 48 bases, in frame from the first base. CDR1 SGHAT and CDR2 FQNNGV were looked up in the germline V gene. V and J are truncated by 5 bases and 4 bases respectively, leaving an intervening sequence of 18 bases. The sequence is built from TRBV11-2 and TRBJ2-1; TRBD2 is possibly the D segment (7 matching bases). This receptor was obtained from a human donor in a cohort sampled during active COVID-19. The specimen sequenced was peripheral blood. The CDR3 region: CASSPTVGGGYNEQFF. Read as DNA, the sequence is TGTGCCAGCAGCCCCACCGTAGGGGGGGGGTACAATGAGCAGTTCTTC. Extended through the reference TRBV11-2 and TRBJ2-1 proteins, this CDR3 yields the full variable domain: EAGVAQSPRYKIIEKRQSVAFWCNPISGHATLYWYQQILGQGPKLLIQFQNNGVVDDSQLPKDRFSAERLKGVDSTLKIQPAKLEDSAVYLCASSPTVGGGYNEQFFGPGTRLTVL.